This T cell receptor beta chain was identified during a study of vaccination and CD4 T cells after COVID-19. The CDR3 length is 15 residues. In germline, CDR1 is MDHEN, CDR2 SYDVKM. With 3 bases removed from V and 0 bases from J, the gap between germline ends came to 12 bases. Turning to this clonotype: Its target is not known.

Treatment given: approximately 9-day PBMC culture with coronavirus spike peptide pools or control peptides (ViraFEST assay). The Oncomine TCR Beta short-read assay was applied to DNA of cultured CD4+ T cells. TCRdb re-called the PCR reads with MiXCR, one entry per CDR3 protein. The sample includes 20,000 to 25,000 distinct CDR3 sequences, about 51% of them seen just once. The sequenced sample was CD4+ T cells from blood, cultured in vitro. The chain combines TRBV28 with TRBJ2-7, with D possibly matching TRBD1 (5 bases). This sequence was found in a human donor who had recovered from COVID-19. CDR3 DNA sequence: TGTGCCAGCAGTTTTTTGGGGCAGAGCTCCTACGAGCAGTACTTC. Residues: CASSFLGQSSYEQYF.